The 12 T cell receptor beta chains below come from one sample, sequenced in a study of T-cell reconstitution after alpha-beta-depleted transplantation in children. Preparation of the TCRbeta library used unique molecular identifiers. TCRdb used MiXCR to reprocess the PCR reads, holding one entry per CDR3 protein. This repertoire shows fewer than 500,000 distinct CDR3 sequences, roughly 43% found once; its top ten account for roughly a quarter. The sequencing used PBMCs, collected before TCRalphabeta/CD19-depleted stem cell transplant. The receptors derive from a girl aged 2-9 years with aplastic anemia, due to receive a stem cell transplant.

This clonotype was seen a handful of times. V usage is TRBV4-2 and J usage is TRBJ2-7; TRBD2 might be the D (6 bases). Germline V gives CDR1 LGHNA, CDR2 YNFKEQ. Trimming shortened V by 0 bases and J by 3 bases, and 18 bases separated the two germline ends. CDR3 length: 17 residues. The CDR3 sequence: CASSQEIPGRLYYEQYF. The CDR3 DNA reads TGTGCCAGCAGCCAAGAAATCCCCGGGAGACTCTACTACGAGCAGTACTTC.

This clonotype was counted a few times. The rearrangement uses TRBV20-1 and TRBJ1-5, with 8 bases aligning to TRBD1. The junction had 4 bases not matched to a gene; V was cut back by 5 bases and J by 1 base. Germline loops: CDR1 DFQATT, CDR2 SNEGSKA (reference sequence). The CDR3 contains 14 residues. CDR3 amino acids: CSAGRTGSNQPQHF. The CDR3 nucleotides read TGCAGTGCTGGTCGGACAGGGAGCAATCAGCCCCAGCATTTT.

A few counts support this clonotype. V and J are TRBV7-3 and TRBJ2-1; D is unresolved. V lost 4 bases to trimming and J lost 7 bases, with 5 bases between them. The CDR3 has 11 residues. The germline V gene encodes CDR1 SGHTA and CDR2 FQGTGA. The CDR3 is CASSYRNEQFF. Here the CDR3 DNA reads TGTGCCAGCAGCTATAGAAATGAGCAGTTCTTC.

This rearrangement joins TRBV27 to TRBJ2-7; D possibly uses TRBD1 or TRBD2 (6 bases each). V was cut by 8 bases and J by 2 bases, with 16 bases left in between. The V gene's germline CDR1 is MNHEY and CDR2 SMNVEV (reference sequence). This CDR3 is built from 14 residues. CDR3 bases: TGTGCCAGCCCTACGGGGGACACCACCTACGAGCAGTACTTC. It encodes CASPTGDTTYEQYF.

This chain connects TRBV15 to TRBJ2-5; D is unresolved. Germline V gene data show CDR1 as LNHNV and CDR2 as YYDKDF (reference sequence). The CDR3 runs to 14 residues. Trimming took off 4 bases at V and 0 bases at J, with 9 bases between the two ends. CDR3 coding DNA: TGTGCCACCAGCATCGGAAAGTACCAAGAGACCCAGTACTTC. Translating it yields CATSIGKYQETQYF. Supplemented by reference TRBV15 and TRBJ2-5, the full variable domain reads DAMVIQNPRYQVTQFGKPVTLSCSQTLNHNVMYWYQQKSSQAPKLLFHYYDKDFNNEADTPDNFQSRRPNTSFCFLDIRSPGLGDTAMYLCATSIGKYQETQYFGPGTRLLVL.

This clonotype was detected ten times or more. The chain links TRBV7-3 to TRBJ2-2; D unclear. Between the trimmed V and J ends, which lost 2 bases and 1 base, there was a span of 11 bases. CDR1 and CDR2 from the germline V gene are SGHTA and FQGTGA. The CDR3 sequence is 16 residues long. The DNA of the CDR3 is TGTGCCAGCAGCTTACAGGCCGCCATGAACACCGGGGAGCTGTTTTTT. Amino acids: CASSLQAAMNTGELFF.

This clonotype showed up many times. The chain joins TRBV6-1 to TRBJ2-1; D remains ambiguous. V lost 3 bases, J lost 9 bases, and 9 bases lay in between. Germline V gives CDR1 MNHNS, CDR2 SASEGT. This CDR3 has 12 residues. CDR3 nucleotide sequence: TGTGCCAGCAGTGACTTTGAAAGTGAGCAGTTCTTC. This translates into CASSDFESEQFF.

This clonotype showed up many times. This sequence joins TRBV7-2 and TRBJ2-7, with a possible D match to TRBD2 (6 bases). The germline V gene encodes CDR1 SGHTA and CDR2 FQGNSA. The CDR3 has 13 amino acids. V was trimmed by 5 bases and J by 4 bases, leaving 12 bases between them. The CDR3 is CASSPGGRYEQYF. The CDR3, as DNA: TGTGCCAGCAGCCCAGGAGGGAGATACGAGCAGTACTTC.

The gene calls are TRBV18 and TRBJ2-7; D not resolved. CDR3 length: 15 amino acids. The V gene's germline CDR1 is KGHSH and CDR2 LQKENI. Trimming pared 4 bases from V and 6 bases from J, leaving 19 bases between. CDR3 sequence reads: CASSLSSGLLREQYF. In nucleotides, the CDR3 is TGTGCCAGCTCACTTAGTTCCGGCCTTTTGCGCGAGCAGTACTTC.

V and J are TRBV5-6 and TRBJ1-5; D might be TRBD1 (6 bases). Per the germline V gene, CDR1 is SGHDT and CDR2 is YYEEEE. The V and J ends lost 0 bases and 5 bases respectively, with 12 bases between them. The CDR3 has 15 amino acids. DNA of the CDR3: TGTGCCAGCAGCTTGGGGTCAGGGGCTGATCAGCCCCAGCATTTT. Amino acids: CASSLGSGADQPQHF.

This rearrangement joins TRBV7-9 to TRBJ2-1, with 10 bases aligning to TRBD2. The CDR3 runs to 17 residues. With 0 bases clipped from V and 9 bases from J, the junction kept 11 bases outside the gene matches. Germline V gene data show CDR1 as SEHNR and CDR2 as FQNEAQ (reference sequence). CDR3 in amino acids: CASSLAGLAVKGSEQFF. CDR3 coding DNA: TGTGCCAGCAGCTTAGCCGGACTAGCGGTGAAGGGTAGTGAGCAGTTCTTC.

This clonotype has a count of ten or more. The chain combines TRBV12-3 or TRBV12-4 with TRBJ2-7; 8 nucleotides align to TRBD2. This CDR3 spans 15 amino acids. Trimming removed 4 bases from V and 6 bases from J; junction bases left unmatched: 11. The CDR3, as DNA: TGTGCCAGCAGTTCCGAGGGACTAGATCTAAGCGAGCAGTACTTC. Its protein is CASSSEGLDLSEQYF.